The sequence of this T cell receptor (beta chain) was determined in a study of immune cell composition in non-small cell lung cancer. Study context: Histologic subtype was mainly adenocarcinoma or squamous cell carcinoma.

Trimming stripped 8 bases from V and 2 bases from J, with 10 bases between. Germline assignment: CDR1 SQVTM and CDR2 ANQGSEA. The CDR3 is made up of 11 amino acids. Genomic DNA came from frozen unsorted single-cell suspensions. The method was immunoSEQ multiplex PCR; TCRdb's version includes in-frame clones alone and lacks a portion of them. The sample contains about 2,100 clones, 60% to 80% of which appear only once. The sample taken for sequencing was lung tumor tissue. The rearrangement uses TRBV29-1 and TRBJ2-7, with D tentatively TRBD1 (6 bases). This TCR came from a human donor with non-small cell lung cancer. CDR3 in DNA: TGCAGCTCACGGACAGCCTACGAGCAGTACTTC. It translates to CSSRTAYEQYF.